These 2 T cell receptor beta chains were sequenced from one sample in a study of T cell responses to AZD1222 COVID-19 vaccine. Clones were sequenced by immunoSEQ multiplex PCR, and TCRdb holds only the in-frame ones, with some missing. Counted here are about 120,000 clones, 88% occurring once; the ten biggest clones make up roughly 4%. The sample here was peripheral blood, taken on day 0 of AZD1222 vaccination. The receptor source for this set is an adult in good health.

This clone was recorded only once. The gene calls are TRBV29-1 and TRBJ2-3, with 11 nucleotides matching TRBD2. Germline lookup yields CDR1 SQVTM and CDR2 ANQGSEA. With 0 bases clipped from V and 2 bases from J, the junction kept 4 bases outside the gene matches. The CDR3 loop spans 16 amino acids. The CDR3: CSVEDRLAGNTDTQYF. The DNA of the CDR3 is TGCAGCGTTGAAGATAGACTAGCGGGGAACACAGATACGCAGTATTTT.

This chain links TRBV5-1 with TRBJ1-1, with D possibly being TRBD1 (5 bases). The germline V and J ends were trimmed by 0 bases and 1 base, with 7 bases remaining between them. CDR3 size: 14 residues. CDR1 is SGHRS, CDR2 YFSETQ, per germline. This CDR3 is CASSLGGGNTEAFF. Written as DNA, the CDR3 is TGCGCCAGCAGCTTGGGCGGGGGGAACACTGAAGCTTTCTTT.